This entry lists 5 T cell receptor beta chains sequenced from one sample in a study of cytomegalovirus exposure and HLA in healthy donors. The PCR made use of 60 Vbeta and 13 Jbeta primers. TCRdb's copy holds only in-frame clones and misses some; the assay was immunoSEQ multiplex PCR. The table has around 190,000 clones, around 77% seen once. Specimen: PBMCs. Receptors originate from a woman aged 30 to 39 in good health and CMV-seronegative.

This clone showed up just a few times. The gene calls are TRBV11-2 and TRBJ2-7; unclear D gene. The ends were cut back, 3 bases at V and 2 bases at J, with 5 bases in the middle. CDR1 is SGHAT and CDR2 is FQNNGV in the germline V gene. This CDR3 has 12 amino acids. As DNA, the CDR3 is TGTGCCAGCAGCTTTCCCGCCTACGAGCAGTACTTC. Translating gives CASSFPAYEQYF.

The CDR3: CASSLSVSVQETQYF. Here the CDR3 DNA reads TGTGCCAGCAGCTTGAGTGTTAGCGTTCAAGAGACCCAGTACTTC. This chain joins TRBV5-4 and TRBJ2-5, with D perhaps matching TRBD2 (5 bases). V was trimmed by 1 base and J by 2 bases, leaving 12 bases between them. CDR1 and CDR2 (germline): SGHNT, YYREEE (reference sequence). The CDR3 has 15 residues.

The rearrangement links TRBV7-3 to TRBJ2-5; 8 bases agree with TRBD2. J was trimmed by 0 bases and V by 5 bases; bases with no gene match: 17. Germline assignment: CDR1 SGHTA and CDR2 FQGTGA. This CDR3 comprises 19 residues. The CDR3 bases are TGTGCCAGCAGCCGGGGTTCGGGCGGGGGGTCCCTGTACCAAGAGACCCAGTACTTC. Translating it yields CASSRGSGGGSLYQETQYF.

This rearrangement joins TRBV5-1 to TRBJ1-1; 7 bases agree with TRBD1. The V segment lost 5 bases and the J segment 3 bases; nucleotides outside the gene matches: 4. CDR1 is SGHRS and CDR2 is YFSETQ in the germline V gene. CDR3 length: 13 residues. DNA for the CDR3: TGCGCCAGCAGTTTCCAGGGGGACACTGAAGCTTTCTTT. Translated: CASSFQGDTEAFF.

This chain's CDR3 is CASSFWSRGTGDTQYF. The CDR3 DNA reads as TGCGCCAGCAGCTTTTGGTCCAGGGGGACTGGAGATACGCAGTATTTT. This chain joins TRBV5-1 and TRBJ2-3, with D maybe TRBD1 (7 bases). CDR1 SGHRS and CDR2 YFSETQ come from the germline V gene. The CDR3 loop spans 16 amino acids. V was clipped by 2 bases and J by 5 bases, with 18 bases between them.